The text below deals with one T cell receptor (beta chain). The sample has other DNA sequences that encode this CDR3 too. The source of the sample is a study of Ad26.COV2.S vaccination and SARS-CoV-2 variants. V was pared by 5 bases and J by 3 bases, with 6 bases between. The CDR3 totals 12 residues. The V gene's germline CDR1 is LNHDA and CDR2 SQIVND (reference sequence). Treatment of the sample: about 20 received Ad26.COV2.S at low or high dose, single or two shots; 5 received placebo; per-sample allocation not given. The study sampled participants on day 63 after the first vaccine or placebo injection. The data were produced by immunoSEQ multiplex PCR, yet TCRdb's version contains in-frame clones alone and is incomplete. The sample shows over 300,000 clones, about 83% of them seen only once.

This TCR derives from a person aged 18 to 65 who received the Ad26.COV2.S COVID-19 vaccine or a placebo. The V and J genes are TRBV19 and TRBJ2-3; D gene uncertain. Material: peripheral blood, obtained in a trial of Ad26.COV2.S vaccine versus placebo. CDR3 sequence: CASSWGTDTQYF. The CDR3 nucleotides read TGTGCCAGTAGTTGGGGAACAGATACGCAGTATTTT.